The next 5 T cell receptor beta chains were all read from a single sample in a study of post-analysis software for immune sequencing data. Study results and caveats: Five or six TRBV segments, TRBV5-6, TRBV5-1 and TRBV20-1 among them, were found more frequent in patients than controls.

Libraries were made from TCR beta cDNA, and they carried unique molecular identifiers. In TCRdb, the PCR reads were re-called with MiXCR into one record per CDR3 protein. Of about 770,000 distinct CDR3 sequences listed, 46% are singletons. Their antigens are not known. The sequenced material came from blood. The receptors were gathered from a girl between 10 and 17 years old with multiple sclerosis.

For this clonotype: The junction departs from germline at one end; a sequencing error may be responsible. V gene TRBV7-2 combines with J gene TRBJ1-2; 7 bases fit TRBD1. CDR1 SGHTA and CDR2 FQGNSA come from the germline V gene. The CDR3 contains 15 residues. The CDR3 DNA follows: TGTGCCAGCAGCTCGCGACAGGGAGTTGTTAATGGCTGCACCTTC. Encoded protein: CASSSRQGVVNGCTF.

The chain links TRBV7-8 to TRBJ2-3, with 10 bases matching TRBD2. This CDR3 spans 18 amino acids. Trimming cost V 3 bases and J 2 bases; bases outside gene matches: 11. Germline V gene sequence: CDR1 SGHVS, CDR2 FQNEAQ. The CDR3 is CASSFPYGLAENTDTQYF. The CDR3 DNA is TGTGCCAGCAGCTTCCCATACGGACTAGCGGAGAACACAGATACGCAGTATTTT.

The chain couples TRBV5-1 to TRBJ2-4, with D unclear. There are 16 residues in the CDR3. V was cut by 3 bases and J by 4 bases, with 17 bases left in between. The germline V gene encodes CDR1 SGHRS and CDR2 YFSETQ. The CDR3 is CASSSPLTEAKNIQYF. In nucleotides, the CDR3 is TGCGCCAGCAGCTCCCCTCTAACCGAGGCAAAAAACATTCAGTACTTC.

The CDR3 sequence is CASSLDRADREGTDTQYF. As DNA, the CDR3 is TGCGCCAGCAGCCTCGACCGGGCAGACAGGGAAGGGACAGATACGCAGTATTTT. The J gene is TRBJ2-3, the V gene TRBV4-3; 7 positions agree with TRBD1. V shed 4 bases, J shed 3 bases, and the junction held 16 bases outside the gene matches. Germline CDR1 reads LGHNA; CDR2 reads YSLEER. CDR3 size: 18 residues.

This clonotype occurred a few times. The rearrangement uses TRBV9 and TRBJ1-2; D gene ambiguous. Trimming pared 4 bases from V and 1 base from J, leaving 11 bases between. The CDR3 loop spans 14 amino acids. Germline CDR1 is SGDLS and CDR2 is YYNGEE. The CDR3 DNA sequence: TGTGCCAGCAGCCCCCCGGATGGTAACTATGGCTACACCTTC. Amino acids: CASSPPDGNYGYTF.